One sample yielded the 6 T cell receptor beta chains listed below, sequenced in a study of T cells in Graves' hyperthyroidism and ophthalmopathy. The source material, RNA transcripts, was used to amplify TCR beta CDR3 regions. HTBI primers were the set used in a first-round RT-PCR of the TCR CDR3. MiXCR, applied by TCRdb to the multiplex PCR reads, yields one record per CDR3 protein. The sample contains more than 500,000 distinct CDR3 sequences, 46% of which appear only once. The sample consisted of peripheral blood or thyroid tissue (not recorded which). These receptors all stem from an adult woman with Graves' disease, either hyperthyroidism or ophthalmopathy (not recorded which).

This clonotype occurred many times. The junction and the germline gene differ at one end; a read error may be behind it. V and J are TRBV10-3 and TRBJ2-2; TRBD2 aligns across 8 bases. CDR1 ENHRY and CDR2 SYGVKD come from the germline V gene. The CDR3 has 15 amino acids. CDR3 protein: CAINEAGGDTGELFF. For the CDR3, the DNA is TGTGCCATCAATGAGGCGGGAGGAGACACCGGGGAGCTGTTTTTT.

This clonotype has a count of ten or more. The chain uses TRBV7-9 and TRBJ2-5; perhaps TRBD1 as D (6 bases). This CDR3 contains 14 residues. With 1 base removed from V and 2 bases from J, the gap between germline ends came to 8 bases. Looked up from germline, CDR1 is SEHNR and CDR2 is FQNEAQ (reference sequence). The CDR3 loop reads CASSLVRGQETQYF. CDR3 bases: TGTGCCAGCAGCTTAGTCAGGGGTCAAGAGACCCAGTACTTC.

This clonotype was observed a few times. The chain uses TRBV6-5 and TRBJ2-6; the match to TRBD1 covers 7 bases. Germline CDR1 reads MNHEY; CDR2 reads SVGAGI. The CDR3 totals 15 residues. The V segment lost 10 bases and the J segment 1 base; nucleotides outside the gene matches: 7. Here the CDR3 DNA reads TGTGCCATCAAGGAGACAGGGTCTGGGGCCAACGTCCTGACTTTC. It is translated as CAIKETGSGANVLTF.

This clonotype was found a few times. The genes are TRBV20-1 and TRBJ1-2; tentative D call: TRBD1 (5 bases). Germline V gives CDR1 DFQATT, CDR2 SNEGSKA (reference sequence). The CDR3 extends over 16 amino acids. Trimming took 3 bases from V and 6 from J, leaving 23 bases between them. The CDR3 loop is CSASTRATSGDDGYTF. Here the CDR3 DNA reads TGCAGTGCTAGTACCAGGGCCACTTCCGGGGACGATGGCTACACCTTC.

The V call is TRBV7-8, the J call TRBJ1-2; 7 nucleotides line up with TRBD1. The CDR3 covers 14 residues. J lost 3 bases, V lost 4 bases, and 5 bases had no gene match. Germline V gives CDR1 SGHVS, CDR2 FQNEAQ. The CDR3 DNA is TGTGCCAGCAGCTCGAGACAGGGACACTATGGCTACACCTTC. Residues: CASSSRQGHYGYTF.

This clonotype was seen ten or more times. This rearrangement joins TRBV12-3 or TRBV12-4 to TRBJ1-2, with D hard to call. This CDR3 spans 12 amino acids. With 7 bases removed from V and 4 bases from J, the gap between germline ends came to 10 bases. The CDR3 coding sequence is TGTGCCAGCACCCAGGACGGCTATGGCTACACCTTC. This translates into CASTQDGYGYTF.